This T cell receptor (beta chain) was obtained from a study of T cells in Graves' hyperthyroidism and ophthalmopathy. Fresh peripheral blood, under 13 ml, yielded the PBMCs. The CDR3 length is 15 residues. The V segment lost 3 bases and the J segment 3 bases; nucleotides outside the gene matches: 4. Germline lookup yields CDR1 MDHEN and CDR2 SYDVKM. This clonotype was picked up many times. The source material, RNA transcripts, was used to amplify TCR beta CDR3 regions. The TCR CDR3 was amplified in a first-round RT-PCR using the HTBI primer set. TCRdb re-called the multiplex PCR reads with MiXCR, one entry per CDR3 protein. The profile shows approximately 400,000 distinct CDR3 sequences, roughly 18% of them singletons.

The chain carries TRBV28 and TRBJ2-7; 11 bases agree with TRBD1. Material: blood. This TCR derives from a man between 18 and 35 years old with Graves' ophthalmopathy. The CDR3 here is CASSLSGTGGYEQYF. In DNA, the CDR3 is TGTGCCAGCAGTTTGAGCGGGACAGGGGGCTACGAGCAGTACTTC.